This T cell receptor beta chain is from a study of T cell repertoires in cytomegalovirus infection. Study-wide findings and caveats: Dominating the ex vivo response were TCR beta clonotypes that were CMV-specific and HLA-C-restricted.

There are many counts of this clonotype. Its cognate antigen is unknown. A junction end diverges from the germline sequence, so it may reflect a read error. The CDR3 length is 11 residues. Germline CDR1 SGHAT, CDR2 FQNNGV. A single record per CDR3 protein comes from TCRdb applying MiXCR to the reads. The profile shows roughly 250,000 distinct CDR3 sequences, approximately 13% of them singletons. The sample was PBMCs. The source of this sequence is a human donor in good health (CMV status not recorded). Some clones in this sample may be carry-over from other donors' samples. This chain links TRBV11-2 with TRBJ2-7; D uncertain. CDR3 sequence (DNA): TGTGCCAGCAGCTTAGGGCTAGTTTCGACCTTC. Protein product: CASSLGLVSTF. The full variable domain, rest sourced from reference TRBV11-2 and TRBJ2-7, is EAGVAQSPRYKIIEKRQSVAFWCNPISGHATLYWYQQILGQGPKLLIQFQNNGVVDDSQLPKDRFSAERLKGVDSTLKIQPAKLEDSAVYLCASSLGLVSTFGPGTRLTVT.